This record concerns one T cell receptor (beta chain) sequence. No antigen is known for it. Within one base of it there is no much larger clone, and no base qualities were kept. The immunoSEQ Assay was the method used to sequence TCRbeta CDR3 regions. After extraction, genomic DNA underwent amplification by bias-controlled multiplex PCR, followed by high-throughput sequencing. The study's processing was this. Collapsing and filtering of sequences were performed to quantify the absolute abundance of each unique TCRbeta CDR3 region. T cell fraction was estimated by normalizing TCRbeta template counts to usable DNA, with usable DNA measured through amplification of reference genes found in all nucleated cells. Repertoire TCRs were annotated as SARS-CoV-2-specific when V gene, CDR3 amino acid sequence and J gene were exactly matched to a known reactive TCR set. The reference SARS-CoV-2 TCR set was obtained from MIRA and was filtered for enrichment in COVID-19-positive ImmuneCODE repertoires, whereby public or cross-reactive TCRs were removed. Using the MIRA antigens, annotated TCRs were further analysed by specific ORF or by position within an ORF. Depth was the summed frequency of annotated unique rearrangements, while breadth was defined as annotated unique rearrangements over total unique productive rearrangements. Two-sided Wilcoxon rank-sum tests were applied when comparing TCR breadth between groups. The clones in this table, taken by TCRdb from immuneACCESS, are in-frame only. Not every clone is retained; where verified, under half of the shortfall comes from an unresolved V gene, and the cause of the rest is unknown. That table supplies the V and J calls and clone size; D and trimming were determined from the DNA. Recorded for this sample are fewer than 400,000 clones; around 91% of them occurred a single time. The leading ten clones occupy around 2% of the sample.

This entry comes from a study of Ad26.COV2.S vaccination and SARS-CoV-2 variants listed by TCRdb under 2021. Turning to the overall study: Vaccine-arm donors were drawn from COV1001, a multicentre, randomized, double-blind, placebo-controlled phase I-IIa trial of Ad26.COV2.S in healthy adults. Dosing of Ad26.COV2.S was intramuscular, at either 5x10^10 or 1x10^11 viral particles, delivered as one shot or as two shots spaced 56 days apart. TCRbeta repertoire sequencing was used to assess the specificity and breadth of SARS-CoV-2-reactive T cell receptors after Ad26.COV2.S vaccination. The TCR-sequenced set comprised approximately 30 samples: some 20 Ad26.COV2.S vaccine recipients, 5 placebo recipients and 8 SARS-CoV-2 convalescent individuals. Trial participants were randomized into five groups of five, in which low-dose or high-dose Ad26.COV2.S was given once or twice, or placebo was given on both occasions. Investigators did not know the trial group allocation while performing experiments and assessing outcomes.

Results the study describes overall, beyond this receptor: After vaccination, substantial breadth of spike-specific CD8+ and CD4+ T cell responses was reported. Comparable non-spike TCR breadth was observed between vaccine and placebo recipients, consistent with only spike being contained in the vaccine. The authors noted that the TCR breadth and depth analyses may have underestimated total T cell responses. Spike-specific TCR breadth was higher in Ad26.COV2.S recipients than in placebo recipients (P = 0.0014). The study was not powered for comparison of responses between vaccine doses or regimens.

In light of the paper, this sample's treatment or condition label describes: some 20 received Ad26.COV2.S at low or high dose, single or two shots; five or six received placebo; per-sample allocation not given. Repertoires of vaccine and placebo recipients were sequenced from samples taken on day 63 after the first injection. In Cohort 1b, some 25 adults aged 18-55 years were enrolled at a single site in Boston, USA, between 29 July and 7 August 2020. Ad26.COV2.S was a replication-incompetent adenovirus type 26 vector expressing a prefusion-stabilized SARS-CoV-2 spike protein from the original Wuhan strain. This TCR derives from a person between 18 and 65 years old who received the Ad26.COV2.S COVID-19 vaccine or a placebo. Sample: peripheral blood, taken in a trial of Ad26.COV2.S vaccine versus placebo.

The nucleotide sequence is TGTGCCAGCAGCCAAGATTCCAGGGTGGACTATGGCTACACCTTC. It specifies CASSQDSRVDYGYTF. The chain was built from TRBV3-1 (or the pseudogene TRBV3-2) and TRBJ1-2; TRBD1 is a possible D gene, resting on 5 matching bases. V and J are truncated by 0 bases and 3 bases respectively, leaving an intervening sequence of 11 bases. Sequences LGHDT (CDR1) and YNNKEL (CDR2) are obtained from the germline V gene (reference sequence). Taken from cysteine to phenylalanine, the CDR3 has 15 residues. Only the CDR3 part of the read is kept: 45 bases, read in frame from the first base.